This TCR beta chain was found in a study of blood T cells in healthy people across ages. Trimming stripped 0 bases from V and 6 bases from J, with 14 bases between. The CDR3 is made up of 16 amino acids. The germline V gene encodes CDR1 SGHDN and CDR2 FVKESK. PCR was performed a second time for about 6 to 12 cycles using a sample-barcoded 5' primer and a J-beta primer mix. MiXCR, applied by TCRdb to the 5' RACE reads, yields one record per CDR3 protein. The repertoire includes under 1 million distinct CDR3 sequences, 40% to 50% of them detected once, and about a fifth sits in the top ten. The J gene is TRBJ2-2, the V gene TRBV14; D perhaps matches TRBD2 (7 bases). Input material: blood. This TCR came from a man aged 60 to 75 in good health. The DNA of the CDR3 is TGTGCCAGCAGCCAAGATTGGACGGGGGGCCCCGGGGAGCTGTTTTTT. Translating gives CASSQDWTGGPGELFF.